This T cell receptor beta chain emerged from a study of cytomegalovirus exposure and HLA in healthy donors. Findings and limits, study-wide: With later analysis, a missense DCLRE1C variant became linked to TCR beta V- and J-gene trimming. Per a later analysis, HLA-associated TCR beta chains showed more clonal expansion than other, equally common TCR beta chains.

Both 60 Vbeta primers and 13 Jbeta primers went into the PCR. As handled by the study authors: It was a later analysis that counted tens of millions of unique TCR beta chains, of which about 10 million were shared. The method was immunoSEQ multiplex PCR; TCRdb's version includes in-frame clones alone and lacks a portion of them. The DNA was the basis for D and trimming; V, J and clone size are from that table. Of 140,000 or so clones in the sample, roughly 80% are singletons; the top ten hold approximately 2%. Comment on this clone: What it binds is not known.

This receptor was obtained from a woman aged 40 to 50 in good health and CMV-seronegative. Sequencing input: PBMCs.

CDR3 protein: CASTRGEAGNTIYF. The CDR3 nucleotides read TGTGCCAGCACGCGGGGGGAGGCGGGAAACACCATATATTTT. The V and J genes are TRBV6-6 and TRBJ1-3, with D maybe TRBD1 (5 bases). CDR3 length: 14 residues. V was pared by 7 bases and J by 4 bases, with 14 bases between. The germline V gene encodes CDR1 MNHNY and CDR2 SVGAGI (reference sequence).